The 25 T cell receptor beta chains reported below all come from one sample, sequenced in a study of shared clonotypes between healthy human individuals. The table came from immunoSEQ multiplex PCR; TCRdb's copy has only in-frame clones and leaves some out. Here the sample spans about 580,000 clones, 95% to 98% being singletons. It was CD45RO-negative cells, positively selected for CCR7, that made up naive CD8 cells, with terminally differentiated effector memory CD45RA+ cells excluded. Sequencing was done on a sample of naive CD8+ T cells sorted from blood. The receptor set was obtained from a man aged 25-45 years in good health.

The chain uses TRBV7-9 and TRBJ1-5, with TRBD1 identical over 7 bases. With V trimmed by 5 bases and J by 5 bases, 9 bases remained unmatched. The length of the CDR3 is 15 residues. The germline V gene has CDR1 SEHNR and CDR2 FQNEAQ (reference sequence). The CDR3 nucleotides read TGTGCCAGCAGCCCTACAGGGGCAGGGGATCAGCCCCAGCATTTT. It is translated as CASSPTGAGDQPQHF.

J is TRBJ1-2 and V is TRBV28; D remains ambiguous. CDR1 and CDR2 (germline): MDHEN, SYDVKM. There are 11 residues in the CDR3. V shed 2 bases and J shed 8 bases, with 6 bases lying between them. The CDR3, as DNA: TGTGCCAGCAGTTTAGTAGGGGGCTACACCTTC. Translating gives CASSLVGGYTF.

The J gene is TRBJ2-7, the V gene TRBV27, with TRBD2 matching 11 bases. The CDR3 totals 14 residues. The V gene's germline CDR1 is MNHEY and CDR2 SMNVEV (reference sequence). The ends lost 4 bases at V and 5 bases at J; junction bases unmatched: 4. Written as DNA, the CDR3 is TGTGCCAGCAGTTCCCGGACTAGCGGGCACGAGCAGTACTTC. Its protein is CASSSRTSGHEQYF.

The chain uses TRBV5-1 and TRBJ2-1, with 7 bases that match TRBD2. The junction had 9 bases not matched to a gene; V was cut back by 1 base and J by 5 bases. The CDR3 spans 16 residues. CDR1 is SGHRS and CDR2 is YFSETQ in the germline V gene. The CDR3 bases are TGCGCCAGCAGCTTGAGGGGCGGGAGTTTACACAATGAGCAGTTCTTC. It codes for CASSLRGGSLHNEQFF.

CDR3 coding DNA: TGTGCCAGCAGCCGACACAACCAAGAGACCCAGTACTTC. It is translated as CASSRHNQETQYF. The chain couples TRBV6-5 to TRBJ2-5; D gene uncertain. Trimming cost V 6 bases and J 0 bases, with 8 bases left between them. This CDR3 region has 13 residues. CDR1 is MNHEY and CDR2 is SVGAGI in the germline V gene.

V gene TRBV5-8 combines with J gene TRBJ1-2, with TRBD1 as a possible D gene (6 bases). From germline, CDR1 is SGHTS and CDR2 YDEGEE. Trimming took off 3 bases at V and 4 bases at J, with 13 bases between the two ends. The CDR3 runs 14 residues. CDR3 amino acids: CASSSLQGLYGYTF. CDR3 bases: TGTGCCAGCAGCTCCCTACAGGGTCTCTATGGCTACACCTTC.

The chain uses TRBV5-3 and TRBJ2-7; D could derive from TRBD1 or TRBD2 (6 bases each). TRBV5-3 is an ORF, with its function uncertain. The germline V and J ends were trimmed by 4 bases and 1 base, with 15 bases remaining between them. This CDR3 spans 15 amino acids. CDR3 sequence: CARSATKGGSYEQYF. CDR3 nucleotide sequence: TGTGCCAGAAGCGCTACCAAGGGGGGATCCTACGAGCAGTACTTC.

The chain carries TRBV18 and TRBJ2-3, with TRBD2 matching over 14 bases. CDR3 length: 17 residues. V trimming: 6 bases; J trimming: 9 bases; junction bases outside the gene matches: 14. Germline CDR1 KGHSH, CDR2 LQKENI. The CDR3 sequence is CASSRQGGTSGSQTQYF. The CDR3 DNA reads TGTGCCAGCTCCCGACAGGGGGGGACTAGCGGGAGCCAGACGCAGTATTTT.

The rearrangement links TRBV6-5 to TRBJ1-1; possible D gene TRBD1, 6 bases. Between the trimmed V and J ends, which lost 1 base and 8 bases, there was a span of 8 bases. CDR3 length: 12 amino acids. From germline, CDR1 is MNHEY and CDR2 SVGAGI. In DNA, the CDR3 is TGTGCCAGCAGTTACTACGGACAGGAAGCTTTCTTT. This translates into CASSYYGQEAFF.

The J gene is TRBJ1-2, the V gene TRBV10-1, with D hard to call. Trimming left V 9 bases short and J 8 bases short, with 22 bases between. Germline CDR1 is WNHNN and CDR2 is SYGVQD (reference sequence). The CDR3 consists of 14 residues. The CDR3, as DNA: TGCGCCAGACGATCGGACTTTGAGTTTCGGGGCTACACCTTC. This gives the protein CARRSDFEFRGYTF.

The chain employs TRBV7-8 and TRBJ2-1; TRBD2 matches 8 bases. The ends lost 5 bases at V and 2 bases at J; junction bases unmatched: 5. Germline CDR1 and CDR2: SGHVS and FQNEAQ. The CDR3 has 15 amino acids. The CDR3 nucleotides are TGTGCCAGCAGCCGGGGGGGATGGGCCTACAATGAGCAGTTCTTC. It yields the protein CASSRGGWAYNEQFF.

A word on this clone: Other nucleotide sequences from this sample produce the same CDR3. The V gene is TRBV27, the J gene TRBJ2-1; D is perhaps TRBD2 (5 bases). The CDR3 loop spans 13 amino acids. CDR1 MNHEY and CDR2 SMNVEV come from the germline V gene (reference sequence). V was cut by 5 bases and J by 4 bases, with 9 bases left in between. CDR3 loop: CASSSGLYNEQFF. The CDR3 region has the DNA TGTGCCAGCAGTAGCGGTTTATACAATGAGCAGTTCTTC.

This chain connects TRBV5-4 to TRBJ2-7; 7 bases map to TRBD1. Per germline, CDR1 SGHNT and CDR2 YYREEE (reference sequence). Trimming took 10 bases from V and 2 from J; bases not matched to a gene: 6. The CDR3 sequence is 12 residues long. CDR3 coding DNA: TGTGCCTTCCGGGACAGTACCTACGAGCAGTACTTC. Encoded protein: CAFRDSTYEQYF.

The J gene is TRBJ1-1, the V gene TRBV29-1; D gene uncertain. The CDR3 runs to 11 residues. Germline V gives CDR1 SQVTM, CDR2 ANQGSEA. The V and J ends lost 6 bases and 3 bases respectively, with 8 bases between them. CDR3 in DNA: TGCAGCGTGCCGGTGGACACTGAAGCTTTCTTT. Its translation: CSVPVDTEAFF.

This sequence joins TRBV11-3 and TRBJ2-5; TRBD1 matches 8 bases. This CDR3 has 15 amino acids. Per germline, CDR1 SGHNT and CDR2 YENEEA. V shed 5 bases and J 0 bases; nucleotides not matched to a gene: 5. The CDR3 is CASSPGQGHQETQYF. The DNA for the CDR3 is TGTGCCAGCAGCCCCGGACAGGGCCACCAAGAGACCCAGTACTTC.

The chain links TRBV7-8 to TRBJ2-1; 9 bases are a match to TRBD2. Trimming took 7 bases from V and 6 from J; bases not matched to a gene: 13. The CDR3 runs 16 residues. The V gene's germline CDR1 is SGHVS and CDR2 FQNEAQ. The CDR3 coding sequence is TGTGCCAGCAAACCGAGGAGCGGGAGGTTTGGCAATGAGCAGTTCTTC. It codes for CASKPRSGRFGNEQFF.

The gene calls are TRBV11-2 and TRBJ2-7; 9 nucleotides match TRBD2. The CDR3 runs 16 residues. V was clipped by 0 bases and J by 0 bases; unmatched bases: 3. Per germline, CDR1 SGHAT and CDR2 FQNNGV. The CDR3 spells CASSLDPSGDSYEQYF. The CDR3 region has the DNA TGTGCCAGCAGCTTAGACCCTAGCGGGGACTCCTACGAGCAGTACTTC.

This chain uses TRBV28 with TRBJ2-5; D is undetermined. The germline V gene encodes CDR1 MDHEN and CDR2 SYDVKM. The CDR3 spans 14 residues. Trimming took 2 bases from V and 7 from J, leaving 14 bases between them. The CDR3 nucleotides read TGTGCCAGCAGTTTAGTCGTCGACCGAAGGACCCAGTACTTC. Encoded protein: CASSLVVDRRTQYF.

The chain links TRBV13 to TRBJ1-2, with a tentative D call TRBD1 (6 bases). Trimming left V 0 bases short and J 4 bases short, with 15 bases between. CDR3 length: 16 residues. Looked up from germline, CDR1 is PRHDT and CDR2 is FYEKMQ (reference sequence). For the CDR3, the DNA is TGTGCCAGCAGCTTAGGCTTCGGGGGGCTCAGCTATGGCTACACCTTC. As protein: CASSLGFGGLSYGYTF.

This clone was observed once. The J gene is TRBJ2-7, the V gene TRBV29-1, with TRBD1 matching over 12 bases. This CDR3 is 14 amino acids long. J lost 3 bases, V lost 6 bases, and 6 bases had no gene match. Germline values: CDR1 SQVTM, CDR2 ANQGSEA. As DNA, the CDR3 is TGCAGCGTCCAAGGGACAGGGGGCTTCTACGAGCAGTACTTC. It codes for CSVQGTGGFYEQYF.

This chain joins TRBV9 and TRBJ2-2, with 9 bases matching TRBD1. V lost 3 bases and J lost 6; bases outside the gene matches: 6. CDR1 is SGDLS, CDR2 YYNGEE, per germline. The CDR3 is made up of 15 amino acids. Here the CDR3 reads CASSAQQGAPGELFF. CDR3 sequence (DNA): TGTGCCAGCAGCGCACAACAGGGGGCCCCCGGGGAGCTGTTTTTT.

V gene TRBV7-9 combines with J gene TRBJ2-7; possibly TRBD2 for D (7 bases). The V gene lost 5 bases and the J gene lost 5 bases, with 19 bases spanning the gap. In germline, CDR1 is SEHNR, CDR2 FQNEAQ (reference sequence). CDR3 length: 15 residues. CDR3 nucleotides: TGTGCCAGCAGCCCGTGGGGGGGGCTGTACGACGAGCAGTACTTC. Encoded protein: CASSPWGGLYDEQYF.

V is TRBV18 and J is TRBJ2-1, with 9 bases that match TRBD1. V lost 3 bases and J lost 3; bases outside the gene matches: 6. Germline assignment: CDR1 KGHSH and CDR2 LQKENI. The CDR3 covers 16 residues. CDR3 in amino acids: CASSPLGTGYYNEQFF. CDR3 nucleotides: TGTGCCAGCTCACCTCTCGGGACAGGGTACTACAATGAGCAGTTCTTC.

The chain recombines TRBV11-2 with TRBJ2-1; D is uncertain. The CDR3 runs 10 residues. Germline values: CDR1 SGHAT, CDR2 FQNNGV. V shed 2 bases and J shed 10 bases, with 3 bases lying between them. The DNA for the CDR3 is TGTGCCAGCAGCTTAACAGAGCAGTTCTTC. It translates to CASSLTEQFF.

The chain's CDR3 is CASSATATGYEQYF. The CDR3 DNA sequence: TGTGCCAGCAGTGCCACGGCGACAGGGTACGAGCAGTACTTC. The chain is built from TRBV27 and TRBJ2-7; TRBD1 agrees at 7 bases. V gave up 5 bases and J gave up 4 bases; unmatched junction bases: 8. The CDR3 loop spans 14 amino acids. Germline V gene data show CDR1 as MNHEY and CDR2 as SMNVEV (reference sequence).